What follows are 9 T cell receptor beta chains derived from one specimen sequenced in a study of cytomegalovirus exposure and HLA in healthy donors. Vbeta (60) and Jbeta (13) primers were used in the PCR. Only in-frame clones appear in the TCRdb table, and some are missing; sequencing was by immunoSEQ multiplex PCR. Among under 100,000 clones listed, around three quarters were seen once. Source material: PBMCs. These receptors were taken from a woman aged 45 to 65 in good health and CMV-seropositive.

Turning to this clone: Other DNA sequences in the sample encode the same CDR3. This chain uses TRBV2 with TRBJ2-3, with TRBD2 matching 10 bases. The CDR3 runs to 15 residues. V was clipped by 5 bases and J by 3 bases; unmatched bases: 5. The germline CDR1 and CDR2 sequences are SNHLY and FYNNEI. This CDR3 reads CASSPRTSGTDTQYF. The CDR3 nucleotides are TGTGCCAGCAGTCCTCGGACTAGCGGTACAGATACGCAGTATTTT.

The chain is built from TRBV7-2 and TRBJ2-3, with a possible D match to TRBD2 (5 bases). Per the germline V gene, CDR1 is SGHTA and CDR2 is FQGNSA. CDR3 size: 14 residues. Trimming pared 4 bases from V and 2 bases from J, leaving 10 bases between. The CDR3 nucleotides read TGTGCCAGCAGCTATGGCGGGCACACAGATACGCAGTATTTT. The encoded protein is CASSYGGHTDTQYF.

The chain carries TRBV6-5 and TRBJ1-1; 7 bases align to TRBD1. Germline assignment: CDR1 MNHEY and CDR2 SVGAGI. The V segment lost 0 bases and the J segment 10 bases; nucleotides outside the gene matches: 8. The CDR3 is 14 residues long. CDR3 amino acids: CASSYSEQGFGAFF. The CDR3 DNA sequence: TGTGCCAGCAGTTACTCTGAACAGGGGTTTGGAGCTTTCTTT.

This rearrangement joins TRBV30 to TRBJ2-7; D is possibly TRBD2 (5 bases). Germline CDR1 is GTSNPN and CDR2 is SVGIG (reference sequence). The CDR3 loop spans 12 amino acids. Trimming left V 3 bases short and J 7 bases short, with 13 bases between. The CDR3 DNA follows: TGTGCCTGGAGCTCCGAGGGATGGGAGCAGTACTTC. Protein: CAWSSEGWEQYF.

In the case of this clone: Relative to the germline gene, one junction end is altered; a read error may explain this. V is TRBV14 and J is TRBJ1-5; no reliable D call. The germline CDR1 and CDR2 sequences are SGHDN and FVKESK. The CDR3 has 13 amino acids. The CDR3 loop reads CASSRDSYQPQHF. The DNA of the CDR3 is TGTGCCAGCAGCCGCGATAGCTATCAGCCCCAGCATTTT.

The gene calls are TRBV28 and TRBJ2-7; a weak D match, TRBD1 (6 bases). The V end lost 4 bases, the J end lost 0 bases, and 16 bases lay between the germline ends. This CDR3 spans 16 amino acids. The germline V gene has CDR1 MDHEN and CDR2 SYDVKM. The CDR3 coding sequence is TGTGCCAGCAGTTATGGGACCGGGACAAGCTCCTACGAGCAGTACTTC. The encoded protein is CASSYGTGTSSYEQYF.

This rearrangement joins TRBV11-1 to TRBJ2-3; no firm D call. The V gene lost 8 bases and the J gene lost 3 bases, with 9 bases spanning the gap. CDR1 and CDR2 from the germline V gene are SGHAT and FQDESV (reference sequence). The CDR3 is made up of 12 amino acids. CDR3 in amino acids: CASRKQTDTQYF. The CDR3 bases are TGTGCCAGCCGGAAACAGACAGATACGCAGTATTTT.

This clone was detected only a few times. CDR3 in DNA: TGTGCCAGCAGTGAGGTCAATCAGCCCCAGCATTTT. Protein sequence: CASSEVNQPQHF. The rearrangement joins TRBV7-2 to TRBJ1-5; the D is unclear. The CDR3 consists of 12 residues. The V and J ends lost 6 bases and 3 bases respectively, with 6 bases between them. Germline lookup yields CDR1 SGHTA and CDR2 FQGNSA.

The chain employs TRBV11-2 and TRBJ2-1; weak D call: TRBD2 (6 bases). Germline CDR1 and CDR2: SGHAT and FQNNGV. The germline V and J ends were trimmed by 1 base and 9 bases, with 7 bases remaining between them. The CDR3 length is 12 residues. DNA of the CDR3: TGTGCCAGCAGCTTAGGCGGGATTGAGCAGTTCTTC. It translates to CASSLGGIEQFF.